This T cell receptor beta chain was recovered during a study of blood T cells in healthy people across ages (dated by TCRdb to 2015 to 2017). Regarding the research as a whole: In model experiments, template switching captured about one uniquely barcoded TCR beta cDNA molecule for every two T cells. Donors of different ages were randomly distributed across sequencing lanes to avoid experimental bias. To track age-related changes in TCR beta repertoire diversity, the study relied on deep sequencing normalized with unique cDNA molecular identifiers. The donors were split into four age groups: young (average about 15 years), middle-aged (39), aged (roughly 60) and long-lived (under 85). Two additional independent replicas of 1 million unique cDNA reads from the same blood draw were analyzed for two donors (one aged 18 to 30 and one aged 80 or older). Paper-wide results and their limitations: Bulk unsorted PBMC profiling prevented conclusive comparison of naive and antigen-experienced compartments. The CMV infection status of donors was not known, potentially confounding age-related changes in expanded clonotypes. As age increased, observed TCR beta diversity per million T cells dropped in a roughly linear way, and a significant reduction was already evident by age about 40. Estimates of total diversity based on one million sequenced T cells were considered lower bounds and underestimates. Observed TCR beta diversity correlated strongly with the percentage of naive T cells measured by flow cytometry. The long-lived group showed more naive CD4+ T cells, fewer expanded clones and increased TCR diversity than the aged group, suggesting age selection.

Of note for this clonotype: The clone's antigen remains unknown. No qualities accompany the bases; no much larger clone lies one base away.

Taken from the germline V gene, the CDR1 and CDR2 loops are MDHEN and SYDVKM. CDR3 length: 15 amino acids, cysteine to phenylalanine. Only the CDR3 DNA stays, 45 bases, in frame from base 1. Relative to germline, V is 5 bases shorter and J is 5 bases shorter, with 16 bases between their ends. Donors were about 36 systemically healthy Caucasian individuals from Russia aged 6 to 90 years. Ten milliliters of peripheral blood were collected from each donor into EDTA-treated Vacutainer tubes. Ficoll-Paque density-gradient centrifugation was used to isolate PBMCs, with at least 7 million per sample. Trizol reagent was used to extract total RNA from PBMCs, with at least 5 micrograms per sample. For every donor, an aliquot of PBMCs went through flow cytometry to measure the percentages of naive CD45RAhigh/CD27high T cells. Library method: 5' RACE. Data came from an Illumina HiSeq 2500. A second PCR of roughly 6 to 12 cycles was performed with a sample-barcoded 5' primer and a J-beta primer mix. A unique molecular identifier was introduced onto each TCR beta cDNA molecule by a template-switch 5' adaptor carrying 12 random nucleotides. Each sample yielded at least 2.5 million CDR3-containing paired-end reads. The Mint cDNA synthesis kit, primed by a TRBC-specific oligonucleotide, was used to synthesize first-strand cDNA from all RNA. Following uracil-DNA glycosylase treatment, all cDNA underwent a first 18-cycle PCR with the universal primers M1SS and BC2_uni_R. In the authors' own workflow: For normalization, 1 million high-quality reads, each with a distinct molecular identifier, were randomly selected from each sample. Reads sharing molecular identifiers were discarded rather than binned into consensus sequences. MiTCR, with a Q25 quality threshold and the strictest error-elimination algorithm, was used for CDR3 identification, clonotype clustering and error correction. Lower-bound total TCR beta diversity was estimated with a nonparametric unseen species model using Euler transformation. TCRdb trimmed public reads at Q25 via fastp, called clones via MiXCR and kept in-frame beta chains. Each CDR3 protein gets just one entry, which takes the most common genes and DNA from the rows behind it. None of the V and J calls come from the authors' own analysis; TCRdb made them. This sample has about 640,000 distinct CDR3 sequences in its table, and about 54% of those were observed once. Approximately 37% of the sample is taken by the ten largest.

Material for sequencing was blood. The sequence derives from a man aged 60 to 75 in good health. The rearranged chain carries TRBV28 and TRBJ2-1; D gene: possibly TRBD1, on 6 matching bases. CDR3 reads: CASSPMGASHNEQFF. The DNA sequence follows: TGTGCCAGCAGTCCCATGGGGGCATCCCACAATGAGCAGTTCTTC.